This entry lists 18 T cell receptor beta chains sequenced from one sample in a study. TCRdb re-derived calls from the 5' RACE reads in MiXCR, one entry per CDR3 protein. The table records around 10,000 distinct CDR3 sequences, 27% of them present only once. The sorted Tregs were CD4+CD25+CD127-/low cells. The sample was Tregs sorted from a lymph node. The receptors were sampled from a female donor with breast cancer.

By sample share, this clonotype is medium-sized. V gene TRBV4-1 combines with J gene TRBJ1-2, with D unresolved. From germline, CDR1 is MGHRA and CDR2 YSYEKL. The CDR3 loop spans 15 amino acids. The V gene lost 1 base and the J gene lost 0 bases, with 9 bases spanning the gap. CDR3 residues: CASSQAPSPNYGYTF. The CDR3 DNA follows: TGCGCCAGCAGCCAAGCCCCGTCCCCTAACTATGGCTACACCTTC.

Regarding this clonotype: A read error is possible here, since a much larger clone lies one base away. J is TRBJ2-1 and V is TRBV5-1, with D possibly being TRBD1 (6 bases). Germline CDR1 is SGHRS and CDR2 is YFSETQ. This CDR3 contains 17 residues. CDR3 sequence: CASSTARPGVGYNEQSF. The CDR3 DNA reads TGCGCCAGCAGCACTGCCCGCCCAGGGGTGGGGTACAATGAGCAGTCCTTC.

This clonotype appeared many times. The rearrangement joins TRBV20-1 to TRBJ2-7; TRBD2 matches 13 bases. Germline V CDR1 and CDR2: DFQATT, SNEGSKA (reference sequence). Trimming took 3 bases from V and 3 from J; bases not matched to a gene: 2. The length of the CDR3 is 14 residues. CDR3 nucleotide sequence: TGCAGTGCTAGCAGGACTAGCGGGAGCTACGAGCAGTACTTC. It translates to CSASRTSGSYEQYF.

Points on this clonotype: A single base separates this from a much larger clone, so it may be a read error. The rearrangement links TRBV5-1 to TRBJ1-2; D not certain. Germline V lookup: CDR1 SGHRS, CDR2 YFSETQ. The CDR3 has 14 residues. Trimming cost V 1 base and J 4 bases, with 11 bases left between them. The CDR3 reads CASSLSQRTYGYTF. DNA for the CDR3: TGCGCCAGCAGCTTGTCCCAGCGGACCTATGGCTACACCTTC.

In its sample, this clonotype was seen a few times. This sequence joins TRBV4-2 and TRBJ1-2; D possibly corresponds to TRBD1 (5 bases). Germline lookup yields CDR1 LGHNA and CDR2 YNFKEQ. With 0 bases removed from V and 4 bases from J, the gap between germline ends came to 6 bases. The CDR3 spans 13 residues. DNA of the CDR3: TGTGCCAGCAGCCAAGAAGGGACCTATGGCTACACCTTC. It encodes CASSQEGTYGYTF.

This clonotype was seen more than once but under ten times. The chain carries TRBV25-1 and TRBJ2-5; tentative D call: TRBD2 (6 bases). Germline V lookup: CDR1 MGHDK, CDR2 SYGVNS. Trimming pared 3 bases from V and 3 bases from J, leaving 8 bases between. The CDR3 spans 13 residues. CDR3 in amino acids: CASSEGGEETQYF. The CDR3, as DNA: TGTGCCAGCAGTGAGGGCGGGGAAGAGACCCAGTACTTC.

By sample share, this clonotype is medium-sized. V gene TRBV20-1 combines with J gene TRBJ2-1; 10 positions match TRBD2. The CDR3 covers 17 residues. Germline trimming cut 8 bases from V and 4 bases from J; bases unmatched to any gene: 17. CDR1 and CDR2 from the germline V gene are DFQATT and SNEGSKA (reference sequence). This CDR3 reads CSPFRASGSQGYNEQFF. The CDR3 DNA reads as TGCAGTCCTTTTAGGGCTAGCGGGAGTCAAGGTTACAATGAGCAGTTCTTC.

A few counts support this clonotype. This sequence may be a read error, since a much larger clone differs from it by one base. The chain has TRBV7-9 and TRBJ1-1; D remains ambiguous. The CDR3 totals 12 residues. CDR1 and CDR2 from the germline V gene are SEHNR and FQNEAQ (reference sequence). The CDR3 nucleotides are TGTGCCGGCAGCCCCCGTGGCACTGAAGCTTTCTTT. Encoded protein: CAGSPRGTEAFF.

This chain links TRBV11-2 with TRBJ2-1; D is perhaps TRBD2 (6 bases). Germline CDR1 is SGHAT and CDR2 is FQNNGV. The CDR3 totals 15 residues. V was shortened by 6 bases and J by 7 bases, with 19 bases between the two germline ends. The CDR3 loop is CASSPSGEPGNEQFF. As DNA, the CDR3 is TGTGCCAGCAGTCCCTCGGGGGAGCCAGGGAATGAGCAGTTCTTC.

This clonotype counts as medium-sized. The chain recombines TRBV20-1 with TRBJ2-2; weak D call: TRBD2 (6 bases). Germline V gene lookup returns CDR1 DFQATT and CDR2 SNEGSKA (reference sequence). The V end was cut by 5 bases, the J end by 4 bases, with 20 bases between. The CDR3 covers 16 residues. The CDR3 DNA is TGCAGTGCTGGGCGTCCCGGGAGTGGGAGCACCGGGGAGCTGTTTTTT. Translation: CSAGRPGSGSTGELFF.

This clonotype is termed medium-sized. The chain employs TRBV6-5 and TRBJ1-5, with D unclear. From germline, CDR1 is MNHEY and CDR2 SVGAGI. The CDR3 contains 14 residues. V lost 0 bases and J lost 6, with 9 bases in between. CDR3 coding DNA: TGTGCCAGCAGTTACTCGGGAGCGGGTCAGCCCCAGCATTTT. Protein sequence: CASSYSGAGQPQHF.

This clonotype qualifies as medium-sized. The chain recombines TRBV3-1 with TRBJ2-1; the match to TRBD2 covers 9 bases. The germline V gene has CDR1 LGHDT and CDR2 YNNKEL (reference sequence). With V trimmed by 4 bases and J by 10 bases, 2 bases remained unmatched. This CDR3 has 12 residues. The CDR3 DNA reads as TGTGCCAGCAGCCGACTAGCGGCCGAGCAGTTCTTC. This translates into CASSRLAAEQFF.

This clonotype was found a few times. This chain's CDR3 is CASSFAGGTTDTQYF. CDR3 DNA sequence: TGTGCCAGCAGCTTCGCGGGCGGGACCACAGATACGCAGTATTTT. J is TRBJ2-3 and V is TRBV9; D might be TRBD2 (6 bases). Trimming removed 4 bases at V and 2 bases at J, with 14 bases between. Germline loops: CDR1 SGDLS, CDR2 YYNGEE. The CDR3 loop spans 15 amino acids.

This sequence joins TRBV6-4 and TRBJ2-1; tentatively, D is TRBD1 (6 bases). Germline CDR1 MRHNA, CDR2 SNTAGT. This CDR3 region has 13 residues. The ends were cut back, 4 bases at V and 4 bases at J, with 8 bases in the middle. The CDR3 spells CASSAGQYNEQFF. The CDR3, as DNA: TGTGCCAGCAGTGCCGGACAGTACAATGAGCAGTTCTTC.

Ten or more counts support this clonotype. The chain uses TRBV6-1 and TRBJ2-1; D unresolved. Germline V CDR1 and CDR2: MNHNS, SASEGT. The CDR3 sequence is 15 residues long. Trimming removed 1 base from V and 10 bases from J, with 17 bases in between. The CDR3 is CASSEDRSPNWEQFF. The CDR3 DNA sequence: TGTGCCAGCAGTGAAGACCGTAGCCCCAATTGGGAGCAGTTCTTC.

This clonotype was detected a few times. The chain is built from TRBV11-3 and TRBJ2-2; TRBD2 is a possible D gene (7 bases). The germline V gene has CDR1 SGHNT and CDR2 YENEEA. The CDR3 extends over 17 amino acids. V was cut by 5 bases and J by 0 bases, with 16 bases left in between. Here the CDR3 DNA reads TGTGCCAGCAGCCCGGGCGGGGGCAACGCGAACACCGGGGAGCTGTTTTTT. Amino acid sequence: CASSPGGGNANTGELFF.

The CDR3: CSALGARGRTDTQYF. DNA for the CDR3: TGCAGTGCCCTGGGGGCCCGGGGCCGCACAGATACGCAGTATTTT. The chain employs TRBV20-1 and TRBJ2-3; D might be TRBD1 (6 bases). Trimming took off 6 bases at V and 1 base at J, with 17 bases between the two ends. The CDR3 is made up of 15 amino acids. Germline CDR1 DFQATT, CDR2 SNEGSKA (reference sequence).

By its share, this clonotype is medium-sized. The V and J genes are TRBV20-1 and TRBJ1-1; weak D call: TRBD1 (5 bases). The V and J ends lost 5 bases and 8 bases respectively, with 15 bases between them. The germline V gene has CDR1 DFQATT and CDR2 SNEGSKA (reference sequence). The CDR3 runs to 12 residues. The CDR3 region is CSAPRRRGEAFF. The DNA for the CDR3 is TGCAGTGCTCCGAGGAGGAGGGGCGAAGCTTTCTTT.